This T cell receptor beta chain comes out of a study of blood T cell repertoires in COVID-19. On the study more broadly: Acute and convalescent COVID-19 samples came from the United States, Italy and Spain. PBMCs, B-cell-depleted T cells, or T cells provided the cDNA or gDNA that made up the material.

The Seattle patients joined while their infection was active and were tracked longitudinally afterward. This clone has only a few counts. Data came from immunoSEQ multiplex PCR; TCRdb stores just in-frame clones and leaves some out. The sample includes about 170,000 clones, 82% of them seen just once. Germline V gene data show CDR1 as SGHAT and CDR2 as FQNNGV. CDR3 length: 13 residues. Trimming removed 5 bases at V and 0 bases at J, with 8 bases between. Sequenced material: peripheral blood. The chain uses TRBV11-2 and TRBJ2-7; no definite D call. The TCR originated in a woman aged 40 to 50 with COVID-19, enrolled during active disease. This CDR3 is CASSPRFSYEQYV. The CDR3, as DNA: TGTGCCAGCAGCCCCAGGTTCTCCTACGAGCAGTACGTC.